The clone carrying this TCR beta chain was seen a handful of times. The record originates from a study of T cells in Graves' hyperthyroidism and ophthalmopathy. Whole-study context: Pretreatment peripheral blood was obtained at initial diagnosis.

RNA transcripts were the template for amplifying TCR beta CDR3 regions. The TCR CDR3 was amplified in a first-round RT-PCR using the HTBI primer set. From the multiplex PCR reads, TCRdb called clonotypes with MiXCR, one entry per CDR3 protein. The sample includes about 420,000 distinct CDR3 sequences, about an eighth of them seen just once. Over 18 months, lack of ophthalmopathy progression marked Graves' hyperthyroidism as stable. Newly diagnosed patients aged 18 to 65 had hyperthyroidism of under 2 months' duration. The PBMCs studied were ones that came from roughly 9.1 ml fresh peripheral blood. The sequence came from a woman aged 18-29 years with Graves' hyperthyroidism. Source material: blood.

The CDR3 DNA sequence: TGTGCCAGCAGTTTACGGGGAGGGCCGGAAAAACTGTTTTTT. Translating gives CASSLRGGPEKLFF. V gene TRBV12-3 or TRBV12-4 combines with J gene TRBJ1-4; D is ambiguous. This CDR3 region has 14 residues. Trimming cost V 2 bases and J 8 bases, with 12 bases left between them.